This entry concerns a single T cell receptor (beta chain). The antigen is not known. This sample was taken from a study of cytotoxic CD8 clonotypes in ibrutinib-treated CLL. Study-wide background: Mean per-sample yields comprised 255,043 productive templates and fewer than 95,000 productive rearrangements.

Some clones are missing from TCRdb's copy, which holds only in-frame ones; the method was immunoSEQ multiplex PCR. The data hold approximately 200,000 clones, with around 72% observed a single time. Looked up from germline, CDR1 is SGHTA and CDR2 is FQGTGA. The trim removed 2 bases at V and 0 bases at J, leaving 7 bases unmatched. This CDR3 is 19 amino acids long. The study's findings and limits: Treatment saw public clonotypes, which were uncommon, either contract or stay stable.

Frozen-stored PBMCs produced roughly 2 micrograms of genomic DNA for TCR beta libraries. The sample consisted of PBMCs, taken after 24 months of ibrutinib treatment. The receptor was isolated from a human donor with chronic lymphocytic leukemia. The chain recombines TRBV7-3 with TRBJ2-2, with TRBD2 identical over 12 bases. CDR3: CASSLLSLAGGANTGELFF. In nucleotides, the CDR3 is TGTGCCAGCAGCTTATTATCACTAGCGGGAGGAGCGAACACCGGGGAGCTGTTTTTT.